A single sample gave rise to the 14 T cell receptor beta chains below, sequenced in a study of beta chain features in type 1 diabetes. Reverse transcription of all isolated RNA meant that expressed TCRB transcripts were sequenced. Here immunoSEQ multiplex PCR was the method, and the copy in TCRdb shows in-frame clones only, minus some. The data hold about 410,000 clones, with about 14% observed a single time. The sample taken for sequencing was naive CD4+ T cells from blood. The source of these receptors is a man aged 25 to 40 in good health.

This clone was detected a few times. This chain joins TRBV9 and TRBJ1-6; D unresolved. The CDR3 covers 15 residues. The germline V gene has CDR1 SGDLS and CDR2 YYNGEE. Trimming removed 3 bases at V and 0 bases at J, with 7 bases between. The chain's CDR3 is CASSEGASYNSPLHF. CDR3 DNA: TGTGCCAGCAGCGAGGGTGCCTCCTATAATTCACCCCTCCACTTT.

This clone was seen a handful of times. CDR3 residues: CASSLRQGAILGELFF. The CDR3 DNA reads as TGTGCCAGCAGCCTCCGACAGGGGGCCATCTTGGGGGAGCTGTTTTTT. The chain joins TRBV11-3 to TRBJ2-2; TRBD1 agrees at 10 bases. Per germline, CDR1 SGHNT and CDR2 YENEEA. V was clipped by 5 bases and J by 8 bases; unmatched bases: 11. The CDR3 covers 16 residues.

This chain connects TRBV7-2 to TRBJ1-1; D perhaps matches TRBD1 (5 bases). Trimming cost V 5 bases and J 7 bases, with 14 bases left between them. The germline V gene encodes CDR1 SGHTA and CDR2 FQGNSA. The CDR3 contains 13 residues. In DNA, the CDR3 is TGTGCCAGCAGCGCACCCCCGGGGGTTGAAGCTTTCTTT. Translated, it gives CASSAPPGVEAFF.

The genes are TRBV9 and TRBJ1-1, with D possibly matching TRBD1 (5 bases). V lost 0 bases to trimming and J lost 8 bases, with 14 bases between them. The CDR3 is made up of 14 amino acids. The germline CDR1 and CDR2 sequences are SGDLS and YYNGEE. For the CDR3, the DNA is TGTGCCAGCAGCGTAGAGGGGACCCACGCGGAAGCTTTCTTT. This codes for CASSVEGTHAEAFF.

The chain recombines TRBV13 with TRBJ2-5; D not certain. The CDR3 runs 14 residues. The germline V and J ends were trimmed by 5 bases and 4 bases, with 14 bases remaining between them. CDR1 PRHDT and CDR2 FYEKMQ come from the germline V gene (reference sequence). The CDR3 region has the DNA TGTGCCAGCAGCGCAATCGGTCTAGTAGAGACCCAGTACTTC. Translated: CASSAIGLVETQYF. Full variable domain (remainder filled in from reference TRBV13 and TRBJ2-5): AAGVIQSPRHLIKEKRETATLKCYPIPRHDTVYWYQQGPGQDPQFLISFYEKMQSDKGSIPDRFSAQQFSDYHSELNMSSLELGDSALYFCASSAIGLVETQYFGPGTRLLVL.

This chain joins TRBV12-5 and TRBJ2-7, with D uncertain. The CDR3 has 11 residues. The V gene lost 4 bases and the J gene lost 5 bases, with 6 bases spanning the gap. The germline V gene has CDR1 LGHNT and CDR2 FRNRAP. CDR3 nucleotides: TGTGCTAGTGGTTGGCTGAACGAGCAGTACTTC. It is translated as CASGWLNEQYF.

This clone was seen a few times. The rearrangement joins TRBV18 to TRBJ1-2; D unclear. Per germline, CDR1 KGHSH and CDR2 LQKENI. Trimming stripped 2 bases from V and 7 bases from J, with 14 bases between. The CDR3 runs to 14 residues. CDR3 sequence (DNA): TGTGCCAGCTCACCATTGGATGAGGGAAGTGGCTACACCTTC. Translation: CASSPLDEGSGYTF.

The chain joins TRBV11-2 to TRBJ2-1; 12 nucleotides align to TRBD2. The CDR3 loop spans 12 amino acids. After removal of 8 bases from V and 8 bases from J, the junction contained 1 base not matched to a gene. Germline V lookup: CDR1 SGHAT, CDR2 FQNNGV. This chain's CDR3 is CASGLAGYEQFF. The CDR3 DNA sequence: TGTGCCAGCGGACTAGCGGGATATGAGCAGTTCTTC.

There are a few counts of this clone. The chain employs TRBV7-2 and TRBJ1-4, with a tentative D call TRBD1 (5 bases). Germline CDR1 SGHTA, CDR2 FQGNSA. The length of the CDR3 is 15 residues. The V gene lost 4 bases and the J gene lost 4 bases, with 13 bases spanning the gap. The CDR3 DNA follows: TGTGCCAGCAGCTCCCAAACGGGGGGTAATGAAAAACTGTTTTTT. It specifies CASSSQTGGNEKLFF.

CDR3 DNA sequence: TGTGCCATCAGTTCGTACCAAGAGACCCAGTACTTC. The encoded protein is CAISSYQETQYF. V usage is TRBV10-3 and J usage is TRBJ2-5, with unresolved D. The CDR3 extends over 12 amino acids. Germline V gives CDR1 ENHRY, CDR2 SYGVKD. Trimming cost V 5 bases and J 0 bases, with 4 bases left between them.

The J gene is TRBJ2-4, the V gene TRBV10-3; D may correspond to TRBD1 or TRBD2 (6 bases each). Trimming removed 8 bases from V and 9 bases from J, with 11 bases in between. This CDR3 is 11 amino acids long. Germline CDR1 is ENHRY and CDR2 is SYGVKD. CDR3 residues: CAISGEAIQYF. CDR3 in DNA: TGTGCCATCTCAGGGGAGGCCATTCAGTACTTC.

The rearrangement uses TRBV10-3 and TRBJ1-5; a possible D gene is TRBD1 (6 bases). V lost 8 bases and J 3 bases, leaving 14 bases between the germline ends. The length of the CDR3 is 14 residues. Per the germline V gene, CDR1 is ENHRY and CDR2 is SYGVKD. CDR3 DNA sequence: TGTGCCATCGGCCCGGGGGACACCAATCAGCCCCAGCATTTT. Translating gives CAIGPGDTNQPQHF.

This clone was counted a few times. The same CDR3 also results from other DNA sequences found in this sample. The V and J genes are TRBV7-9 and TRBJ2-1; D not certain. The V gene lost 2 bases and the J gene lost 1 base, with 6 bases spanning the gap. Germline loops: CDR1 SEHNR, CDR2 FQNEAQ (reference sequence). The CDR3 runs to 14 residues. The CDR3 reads CASSLSLSYNEQFF. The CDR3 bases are TGTGCCAGCAGCTTAAGTTTGTCCTACAATGAGCAGTTCTTC.

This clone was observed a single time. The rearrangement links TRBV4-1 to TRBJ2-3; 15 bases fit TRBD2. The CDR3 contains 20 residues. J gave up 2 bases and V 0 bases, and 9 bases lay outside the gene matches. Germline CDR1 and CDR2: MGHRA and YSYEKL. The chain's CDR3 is CASSQDLGTSGGRTTDTQYF. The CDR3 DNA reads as TGCGCCAGCAGCCAAGACCTCGGGACTAGCGGGGGGCGAACCACAGATACGCAGTATTTT.